The 26 T cell receptor beta chains below were found in one sample sequenced in a study of CD8+CD57+ T cells in acquired aplastic anemia. According to the study, genomic DNA was the template for TCR beta VDJ and CDR3 profiling. TCRdb called the reads again in MiXCR, with one record for every CDR3 protein. The top ten clones hold about 2.3% of a sample with 100,000 to 150,000 distinct CDR3 sequences, around 46% of them seen once. The sequenced material came from sorted CD4+, CD8+, or CD8+CD57+ T cells (not recorded which) from PBMCs. These receptors were taken from a human donor in good health, serving as a control.

The chain employs TRBV4-2 and TRBJ2-3, with 15 nucleotides matching TRBD2. The junction had 4 bases not matched to a gene; V was cut back by 4 bases and J by 2 bases. Germline assignment: CDR1 LGHNA and CDR2 YNFKEQ. This CDR3 region has 17 residues. The CDR3, as DNA: TGTGCCAGCAGCCCGGGACTAGCGGGGGGTATCACAGATACGCAGTATTTT. Its protein product is CASSPGLAGGITDTQYF.

At least ten counts were recorded for this clonotype. The chain carries TRBV18 and TRBJ1-1; 7 nucleotides align to TRBD1. After removal of 3 bases from V and 1 base from J, the junction contained 2 bases not matched to a gene. This CDR3 comprises 14 residues. Germline CDR1 reads KGHSH; CDR2 reads LQKENI. CDR3 DNA sequence: TGTGCCAGCTCACCGGGACAGCAGAACACTGAAGCTTTCTTT. This codes for CASSPGQQNTEAFF.

This CDR3 reads CASSLAGGGSNEQFF. The CDR3 DNA sequence: TGTGCCAGCAGCTTAGCGGGCGGGGGGAGCAATGAGCAGTTCTTC. The J gene is TRBJ2-1, the V gene TRBV7-8; 8 positions match TRBD2. The CDR3 is 15 residues long. Germline loops: CDR1 SGHVS, CDR2 FQNEAQ. With V trimmed by 0 bases and J by 6 bases, 4 bases remained unmatched.

V gene TRBV29-1 combines with J gene TRBJ1-2; D gene uncertain. The CDR3 is made up of 11 amino acids. Looked up from germline, CDR1 is SQVTM and CDR2 is ANQGSEA. The DNA for the CDR3 is TGCATGGTTGAGGGAGTGAATGGCTACACCTTC. Its translation is CMVEGVNGYTF.

V and J are TRBV19 and TRBJ2-3, with TRBD1 matching over 8 bases. Germline V CDR1 and CDR2: LNHDA, SQIVND (reference sequence). This CDR3 comprises 18 residues. V lost 3 bases to trimming and J lost 4 bases; unmatched junction nucleotides: 15. The CDR3 reads CASSILSLGQVGPDTQYF. CDR3 coding DNA: TGTGCCAGTAGTATTCTTAGTTTGGGACAGGTCGGGCCAGATACGCAGTATTTT.

The chain links TRBV20-1 to TRBJ1-2, with 11 bases fitting TRBD1. CDR1 and CDR2 (germline): DFQATT, SNEGSKA (reference sequence). The CDR3 covers 13 residues. Here the CDR3 DNA reads TGCAGCCCCAAATGGGGACAGGGGGTGGGCTACACCTTC. This gives the protein CSPKWGQGVGYTF.

This clonotype was counted between two and nine times. The genes are TRBV18 and TRBJ2-7, with D unresolved. Per germline, CDR1 KGHSH and CDR2 LQKENI. The V and J ends lost 6 bases and 2 bases respectively, with 11 bases between them. The CDR3 runs 13 residues. CDR3 DNA: TGTGCCAGCTCCCAAAGTTCAACCTACGAGCAGTACTTC. The encoded protein is CASSQSSTYEQYF.

The chain is built from TRBV2 and TRBJ1-2, with no clear D. V dropped 7 bases and J dropped 8 bases, with 14 bases sitting between them. Germline V CDR1 and CDR2: SNHLY, FYNNEI. This CDR3 has 12 amino acids. As DNA, the CDR3 is TGTGCCAGCAAACTCCAAAGTGGAGGCTACACCTTC. Encoded protein: CASKLQSGGYTF.

This clonotype has ten or more counts. This chain joins TRBV5-1 and TRBJ1-2; D is perhaps TRBD1 (6 bases). The germline V gene encodes CDR1 SGHRS and CDR2 YFSETQ. CDR3 length: 13 amino acids. Trimming removed 4 bases from V and 7 bases from J, with 14 bases in between. The CDR3 DNA is TGCGCCAGCAGCCGGACGGGGGGCTCTGGCTACACCTTC. Its protein product is CASSRTGGSGYTF.

The chain recombines TRBV11-2 with TRBJ2-3; D may match TRBD1 or TRBD2 (7 bases each). Trimming left V 5 bases short and J 5 bases short, with 17 bases between. This CDR3 has 15 residues. Germline assignment: CDR1 SGHAT and CDR2 FQNNGV. The chain's CDR3 is CASSLGRGPIDTQYF. The CDR3, as DNA: TGTGCCAGCAGCCTAGGGAGGGGGCCCATAGATACGCAGTATTTT.

This clonotype came up many times. The V gene is TRBV20-1, the J gene TRBJ2-5; 9 bases match TRBD2. The ends lost 1 base at V and 5 bases at J; junction bases unmatched: 8. The CDR3 sequence is 15 residues long. Germline V gives CDR1 DFQATT, CDR2 SNEGSKA (reference sequence). The CDR3 region has the DNA TGCAGTGCTAGAGTTTCTAGCGGGGTGGGGGAGACCCAGTACTTC. Encoded protein: CSARVSSGVGETQYF.

The sample holds a few counts of this clonotype. A much larger clone lies a single base off, so this may be a read error. The chain carries TRBV7-2 and TRBJ2-4; no definite D call. This CDR3 has 12 amino acids. Germline assignment: CDR1 SGHTA and CDR2 FQGNSA. CDR3 coding DNA: TGTGCCAGCAGTCCTGGCAAAAACATTCGGTACTTC. This translates into CASSPGKNIRYF.

This sequence joins TRBV29-1 and TRBJ1-1, with D possibly TRBD1 on 6 matching bases. The germline V and J ends were trimmed by 6 bases and 5 bases, with 10 bases remaining between them. CDR1 and CDR2 (germline): SQVTM, ANQGSEA. This CDR3 spans 11 amino acids. The CDR3 here is CSVGARTEAFF. DNA of the CDR3: TGCAGCGTGGGGGCGAGGACTGAAGCTTTCTTT.

This sequence joins TRBV15 and TRBJ1-4; tentatively, D is TRBD1 (5 bases). V was cut by 4 bases and J by 0 bases, with 9 bases left in between. This CDR3 spans 15 amino acids. Germline assignment: CDR1 LNHNV and CDR2 YYDKDF (reference sequence). The CDR3, as DNA: TGTGCCACCAGCATATGGGGGTCAACTAATGAAAAACTGTTTTTT. It codes for CATSIWGSTNEKLFF.

The rearrangement joins TRBV20-1 to TRBJ2-3, with D perhaps matching TRBD1 or TRBD2 (5 bases each). The CDR3 spans 15 residues. Germline-derived CDR1 and CDR2 are DFQATT and SNEGSKA (reference sequence). Trimming removed 3 bases at V and 2 bases at J, with 15 bases between. As DNA, the CDR3 is TGCAGTGCTAGGCCTAGGGACGTTTACACAGATACGCAGTATTTT. Residues: CSARPRDVYTDTQYF.

This clonotype was detected ten times or more. The rearrangement links TRBV6-5 to TRBJ2-7; 7 nucleotides align to TRBD2. Germline loops: CDR1 MNHEY, CDR2 SVGAGI. Trimming at V came to 2 bases and at J to 1 base, leaving 8 bases not matched to a gene. The CDR3 length is 16 residues. The chain's CDR3 is CASSYATWGGSYEQYF. The CDR3 DNA reads as TGTGCCAGCAGTTACGCAACGTGGGGGGGTTCCTACGAGCAGTACTTC.

This clonotype was recorded a few times. The chain employs TRBV3-1 and TRBJ2-2; 7 bases agree with TRBD2. The CDR3 spans 15 residues. V trimming: 4 bases; J trimming: 6 bases; junction bases outside the gene matches: 8. Germline CDR1 reads LGHDT; CDR2 reads YNNKEL (reference sequence). The CDR3 bases are TGTGCCAGCAGCCCGGGAGGTGGGGGGTCCGGGGAGCTGTTTTTT. This gives the protein CASSPGGGGSGELFF.

The gene calls are TRBV7-2 and TRBJ1-6; a weak D match, TRBD1 (5 bases). This CDR3 is built from 15 residues. V dropped 4 bases and J dropped 9 bases, with 16 bases sitting between them. The germline V gene encodes CDR1 SGHTA and CDR2 FQGNSA. CDR3 bases: TGTGCCAGCAGCTCCGGACCCGGGGGAGGTTCACCCCTCCACTTT. Amino acid sequence: CASSSGPGGGSPLHF.

The chain combines TRBV7-6 with TRBJ1-2, with 8 bases identical to TRBD1. Trimming took 8 bases from V and 4 from J; bases not matched to a gene: 6. The CDR3 length is 13 residues. Germline V gives CDR1 SGHVS, CDR2 FNYEAQ. Here the CDR3 DNA reads TGTGCCAGCCTCGACAGGGGAGGCTATGGCTACACCTTC. Translating it yields CASLDRGGYGYTF.

V is TRBV19 and J is TRBJ2-7, with 7 bases aligning to TRBD1. The CDR3 contains 13 residues. V dropped 6 bases and J dropped 5; count of bases not matched to a gene: 7. Germline loops: CDR1 LNHDA, CDR2 SQIVND (reference sequence). CDR3 sequence (DNA): TGTGCCAGTAGCTTCGACAGGGTCCACGAGCAGTACTTC. It yields the protein CASSFDRVHEQYF.

Many counts were recorded for this clonotype. The chain carries TRBV18 and TRBJ2-7; 10 bases align to TRBD1. The CDR3 is 14 residues long. Germline loops: CDR1 KGHSH, CDR2 LQKENI. The V and J ends lost 3 bases and 7 bases, in that order; junction bases with no gene match: 6. CDR3 nucleotides: TGTGCCAGCTCACCGACAGGGGGCCGGTATGAGCAGTACTTC. Protein sequence: CASSPTGGRYEQYF.

The chain combines TRBV29-1 with TRBJ2-5, with D possibly being TRBD2 (6 bases). This CDR3 contains 13 residues. Germline CDR1 reads SQVTM; CDR2 reads ANQGSEA. V shed 6 bases and J shed 2 bases, with 13 bases lying between them. As DNA, the CDR3 is TGCAGCGTCGGCGGGACGGAGCAAGAGACCCAGTACTTC. Translation gives CSVGGTEQETQYF.

V gene TRBV29-1 combines with J gene TRBJ2-7; no reliable D call. Germline assignment: CDR1 SQVTM and CDR2 ANQGSEA. This CDR3 contains 13 residues. Deletions cut 6 bases from V and 3 bases from J, with 15 bases between. CDR3 sequence reads: CSVNPGIGYEQYF. As DNA, the CDR3 is TGCAGCGTAAACCCAGGAATAGGCTACGAGCAGTACTTC.

This clonotype was seen ten or more times. The rearrangement uses TRBV27 and TRBJ1-6; D perhaps matches TRBD1 (6 bases). Germline CDR1 and CDR2: MNHEY and SMNVEV (reference sequence). V gave up 6 bases and J gave up 1 base, with 16 bases separating them. The CDR3 has 17 residues. The CDR3 nucleotides read TGTGCCAGCAGCTTGTACGTCGGACAGTCCTATAATTCACCCCTCCACTTT. Translation: CASSLYVGQSYNSPLHF.

The chain has TRBV29-1 and TRBJ2-7; D is possibly TRBD1 (5 bases). V lost 2 bases to trimming and J lost 3 bases, with 8 bases between them. Germline-derived CDR1 and CDR2 are SQVTM and ANQGSEA. The length of the CDR3 is 12 residues. CDR3 bases: TGCAGCGTTGAAAAAACAGGCTACGAGCAGTACTTC. It yields the protein CSVEKTGYEQYF.

The J gene is TRBJ2-3, the V gene TRBV25-1, with TRBD1 as a possible D gene (5 bases). The germline CDR1 and CDR2 sequences are MGHDK and SYGVNS. The CDR3 is made up of 16 amino acids. Deletions cut 7 bases from V and 0 bases from J, with 17 bases between. The CDR3 DNA sequence: TGTGCCAGCACAAGTGACAGATTCTCGAGCACAGATACGCAGTATTTT. Protein: CASTSDRFSSTDTQYF.